This T cell receptor beta chain was observed in a study of OX40 agonist ivuxolimab in advanced cancers. At the level of the study: Every 2 weeks, patients got intravenous ivuxolimab at one of six dose levels (0.01-10 mg/kg). The dose-escalation group included hepatocellular carcinoma, melanoma, renal cell carcinoma and head and neck cancer. Partial responses were seen in three patients, one with hepatocellular carcinoma and two with cutaneous melanoma.

Libraries were prepared by immunoSEQ multiplex PCR; TCRdb keeps only in-frame clonotypes and omits some of them. The sample records about 31,000 clones, approximately 88% being singletons. Comments on this clone: The antigen remains undetermined.

CDR1 and CDR2 from the germline V gene are MNHEY and SMNVEV (reference sequence). The ends were cut back, 5 bases at V and 0 bases at J, with 13 bases in the middle. This CDR3 is 15 amino acids long. Study results and limitations: At 0.1 to 3.0 mg/kg and by week 6, clonal expansion occurred in CD4+ and CD8+ blood T cells.

The specimen comprised CD4+ or CD8+ T cells sorted from blood, sampled in a trial of the OX40 agonist ivuxolimab. The V call is TRBV27, the J call TRBJ1-2; D is unclear. This TCR came from an adult with an advanced solid tumor such as melanoma, head and neck, liver or kidney cancer. The CDR3 DNA reads as TGTGCCAGCAGTGCCGTCACAGATACTAACTATGGCTACACCTTC. Translating gives CASSAVTDTNYGYTF.